This TCR beta chain was identified during a study of T cells in Graves' hyperthyroidism and ophthalmopathy. As regards this clonotype: Its antigen remains unknown.

The study included ophthalmopathy patients with Clinical Activity Score at least 3, NOSPECS grade at least 4 and duration under 3 months. Uncontrolled infection, other autoimmune disease, pregnancy or lactation barred patients from enrollment. Looked up from germline, CDR1 is SGHRS and CDR2 is YFSETQ. Trimming shortened V by 0 bases and J by 6 bases, and 15 bases separated the two germline ends. The CDR3 loop spans 16 amino acids. Template material for amplifying TCR beta CDR3 regions consisted of RNA transcripts. In the first-round RT-PCR of the TCR CDR3, the HTBI primer set was used. One entry per CDR3 protein, called by TCRdb with MiXCR from the multiplex PCR reads. Of under 400,000 distinct CDR3 sequences detected, nearly 15% appear once; the ten largest clones hold approximately 19%. General study results and limits: Most expanded thyroid clonotypes above 0.001 recurred in blood. Ophthalmopathy and stable hyperthyroidism were separated by a 13 V-J model.

The chain has TRBV5-1 and TRBJ2-2; tentatively, D is TRBD2 (5 bases). The sequencing input was blood. This sequence was found in a woman between 55 and 75 years old with Graves' ophthalmopathy. The chain's CDR3 is CASSLGIAAEAGELFF. The CDR3 nucleotides read TGCGCCAGCAGCTTGGGGATCGCGGCGGAGGCCGGGGAGCTGTTTTTT.